This is a list of T cell receptor beta chains from one sample in a study of blood T cell repertoires in COVID-19. Repertoires were generated with immunoSEQ multiplex PCR, while TCRdb's copy carries only in-frame clones and drops some. Among about 400,000 clones, approximately 87% were seen once, and the ten largest hold roughly 10%. Sequences were obtained from PBMCs or T cells enriched from blood (not recorded which). The receptors derive from a woman between 50 and 59 years old who had recovered from COVID-19. Each CDR3 is given with its conserved first and last residue. Each record gives: CDR3 DNA, CDR3 protein, J gene, V gene, D gene, CDR3 length, clone size. A D gene is named only where the DNA matches it firmly. Clone size is stated in some rows and not others, as once, few, many or a class when expanded.

CDR3 DNA: TGTGCCAGCAGGGGCACAGGGGGCGATCAGCCCCAGCATTTT; CDR3 protein: CASRGTGGDQPQHF; J gene: TRBJ1-5; V gene: TRBV2; D gene: TRBD1; CDR3 length: 14; clone size: few
CDR3 DNA: TGTGCCAGCTCACCAAGCGTGGGGGCGAACGGGGAGCTGTTTTTT; CDR3 protein: CASSPSVGANGELFF; J gene: TRBJ2-2; V gene: TRBV18; D gene: -; CDR3 length: 15; clone size: -
CDR3 DNA: TGTGCCAGCAGCCAAGAACTAACAACCTACAATGAGCAGTTCTTC; CDR3 protein: CASSQELTTYNEQFF; J gene: TRBJ2-1; V gene: TRBV4-2; D gene: -; CDR3 length: 15; clone size: -
CDR3 DNA: TGTGCCAGCAGTCCCCGAACCCTGATAGCCGGGACAGTCTCTGGAAACACCATATATTTT; CDR3 protein: CASSPRTLIAGTVSGNTIYF; J gene: TRBJ1-3; V gene: TRBV6-6; D gene: TRBD1; CDR3 length: 20; clone size: -
CDR3 DNA: TGTGCCAGCAGCCCTTCTCACGGGCGGGGTTGGGCTTTCTTT; CDR3 protein: CASSPSHGRGWAFF; J gene: TRBJ1-1; V gene: TRBV3-1/TRBV3-2; D gene: -; CDR3 length: 14; clone size: -
CDR3 DNA: TGCGCCAGCAGCTTGGGGACTAGCGGCTACAATGAGCAGTTCTTC; CDR3 protein: CASSLGTSGYNEQFF; J gene: TRBJ2-1; V gene: TRBV5-1; D gene: TRBD2; CDR3 length: 15; clone size: -
CDR3 DNA: TGTGCCAGCAGCCCGCCGACTAACACCGGGGAGCTGTTTTTT; CDR3 protein: CASSPPTNTGELFF; J gene: TRBJ2-2; V gene: TRBV11-2; D gene: -; CDR3 length: 14; clone size: -
CDR3 DNA: TGTGCCAGCAGTAAAGCGGGGGGCTATGGCTACACCTTC; CDR3 protein: CASSKAGGYGYTF; J gene: TRBJ1-2; V gene: TRBV28; D gene: -; CDR3 length: 13; clone size: once
CDR3 DNA: TGTGCCTGGAGGTTTGGGGGGACAGGGGCTTCACCCCTCCACTTT; CDR3 protein: CAWRFGGTGASPLHF; J gene: TRBJ1-6; V gene: TRBV30; D gene: TRBD1; CDR3 length: 15; clone size: -
CDR3 DNA: TGTGCCAGCAGCGTAGTGGCTAGCGGGTACAATGAGCAGTTCTTC; CDR3 protein: CASSVVASGYNEQFF; J gene: TRBJ2-1; V gene: TRBV9; D gene: TRBD2; CDR3 length: 15; clone size: -
CDR3 DNA: TGTGCCAGCAGTCCAAATTCTAGCGGTGAGCAGTTCTTC; CDR3 protein: CASSPNSSGEQFF; J gene: TRBJ2-1; V gene: TRBV12-3/TRBV12-4; D gene: TRBD2; CDR3 length: 13; clone size: few
CDR3 DNA: TGTGCCAGCTCACCCGCGGGACAGGGTGGGTTGAGCACTGAAGCTTTCTTT; CDR3 protein: CASSPAGQGGLSTEAFF; J gene: TRBJ1-1; V gene: TRBV18; D gene: TRBD1; CDR3 length: 17; clone size: -
CDR3 DNA: TGTGCCTCTTACGACAGGGGCAACACCGGGGAGCTGTTTTTT; CDR3 protein: CASYDRGNTGELFF; J gene: TRBJ2-2; V gene: TRBV30; D gene: TRBD1; CDR3 length: 14; clone size: -
CDR3 DNA: TGTGCCAGCAGTTTTCAGGGGGGGAACACTGAAGCTTTCTTT; CDR3 protein: CASSFQGGNTEAFF; J gene: TRBJ1-1; V gene: TRBV28; D gene: TRBD1; CDR3 length: 14; clone size: -
CDR3 DNA: TGTGCCAGCAGCTTAGATCCTGTAGCAGGGCAATCTAAATCATTCCAAGAGACCCAGTACTTC; CDR3 protein: CASSLDPVAGQSKSFQETQYF; J gene: TRBJ2-5; V gene: TRBV11-3; D gene: -; CDR3 length: 21; clone size: -
CDR3 DNA: TGTGCCAGTAGTATAGATAGGAAGGGGGCCTATGGCTACACCTTC; CDR3 protein: CASSIDRKGAYGYTF; J gene: TRBJ1-2; V gene: TRBV19; D gene: TRBD1; CDR3 length: 15; clone size: -
CDR3 DNA: TGTGCCAGCAGTTATTTACCGGGGTTTGCTCGCGCCTACGAGCAGTACTTC; CDR3 protein: CASSYLPGFARAYEQYF; J gene: TRBJ2-7; V gene: TRBV7-2; D gene: -; CDR3 length: 17; clone size: -
CDR3 DNA: TGTGCCAGCGGGACAGGGCACTCTGGAAACACCATATATTTT; CDR3 protein: CASGTGHSGNTIYF; J gene: TRBJ1-3; V gene: TRBV19; D gene: TRBD1; CDR3 length: 14; clone size: -
CDR3 DNA: TGTGCCAGCAGCTTAGGAGCTAATGAGCAGTTCTTC; CDR3 protein: CASSLGANEQFF; J gene: TRBJ2-1; V gene: TRBV7-9; D gene: -; CDR3 length: 12; clone size: -
CDR3 DNA: TGTGCCAGCAGCCCGGCGGGCCCCTATGGCTACACCTTC; CDR3 protein: CASSPAGPYGYTF; J gene: TRBJ1-2; V gene: TRBV7-9; D gene: -; CDR3 length: 13; clone size: once
CDR3 DNA: TGTGCCAGCCGCTACCGGGAGGGGTACAATGAGCAGTTCTTC; CDR3 protein: CASRYREGYNEQFF; J gene: TRBJ2-1; V gene: TRBV6-5; D gene: TRBD2; CDR3 length: 14; clone size: -
CDR3 DNA: TGTGCCAGCAGCCCAGACAGGGGTGCCTACAATGAGCAGTTCTTC; CDR3 protein: CASSPDRGAYNEQFF; J gene: TRBJ2-1; V gene: TRBV28; D gene: TRBD1; CDR3 length: 15; clone size: -
CDR3 DNA: TGTGCCAGCAAGCGGGGGGGCCGGGAGACCCAGTACTTC; CDR3 protein: CASKRGGRETQYF; J gene: TRBJ2-5; V gene: TRBV12-3/TRBV12-4; D gene: TRBD2; CDR3 length: 13; clone size: once
CDR3 DNA: TGTGCCAGTAGTATAGGGTCTGGCGGGGGTTCGGGAGGGCCCCAGCATTTT; CDR3 protein: CASSIGSGGGSGGPQHF; J gene: TRBJ1-5; V gene: TRBV19; D gene: -; CDR3 length: 17; clone size: -
CDR3 DNA: TGCGCCAGCAGCCCCGGCAGGCAGGGTTGGGGCTACACCTTC; CDR3 protein: CASSPGRQGWGYTF; J gene: TRBJ1-2; V gene: TRBV4-3; D gene: -; CDR3 length: 14; clone size: -
CDR3 DNA: TGTGCCAGCAGTTACTCGAACAGGGCTGAAGCTTTCTTT; CDR3 protein: CASSYSNRAEAFF; J gene: TRBJ1-1; V gene: TRBV6-5; D gene: -; CDR3 length: 13; clone size: -
CDR3 DNA: TGTGCCAGCAGGGCGGGGGCAAAGCAGCCCCAGCATTTT; CDR3 protein: CASRAGAKQPQHF; J gene: TRBJ1-5; V gene: TRBV6-5; D gene: -; CDR3 length: 13; clone size: -
CDR3 DNA: TGTGCCAGCAGCTACCGGACAGGGGGGACTGGGGCCAACGTCCTGACTTTC; CDR3 protein: CASSYRTGGTGANVLTF; J gene: TRBJ2-6; V gene: TRBV3-1/TRBV3-2; D gene: TRBD1; CDR3 length: 17; clone size: -
CDR3 DNA: TGTGCCAGTAATTCGGAGCTCCGCCCCGGGGAGCTGTTTTTT; CDR3 protein: CASNSELRPGELFF; J gene: TRBJ2-2; V gene: TRBV19; D gene: -; CDR3 length: 14; clone size: -
CDR3 DNA: TGTGCCAGCAGCTTATTGGCAGTTAACTATGGCTACACCTTC; CDR3 protein: CASSLLAVNYGYTF; J gene: TRBJ1-2; V gene: TRBV7-2; D gene: -; CDR3 length: 14; clone size: -
CDR3 DNA: TGTGCCAGCAGCTTTAGGGACAGGCCCGGAAACACCATATATTTT; CDR3 protein: CASSFRDRPGNTIYF; J gene: TRBJ1-3; V gene: TRBV7-9; D gene: TRBD1; CDR3 length: 15; clone size: -
CDR3 DNA: TGCGCCAGCAGCTTGTTCGCGACTAGCGGGGAAAACACCGGGGAGCTGTTTTTT; CDR3 protein: CASSLFATSGENTGELFF; J gene: TRBJ2-2; V gene: TRBV5-1; D gene: TRBD2; CDR3 length: 18; clone size: few
CDR3 DNA: TGCGCCAGCAGCCATTCCGGGACTACTGAGACCCAGTACTTC; CDR3 protein: CASSHSGTTETQYF; J gene: TRBJ2-5; V gene: TRBV4-1; D gene: TRBD2; CDR3 length: 14; clone size: -
CDR3 DNA: TGCGCCAGCAGCTTCCGAAGACAGGTAAATGAAAAACTGTTTTTT; CDR3 protein: CASSFRRQVNEKLFF; J gene: TRBJ1-4; V gene: TRBV4-1; D gene: -; CDR3 length: 15; clone size: once
CDR3 DNA: TGTGCCAGCAGCTTAGCCAACGACAGGGTGTACGAGCAGTACTTC; CDR3 protein: CASSLANDRVYEQYF; J gene: TRBJ2-7; V gene: TRBV11-1; D gene: TRBD1; CDR3 length: 15; clone size: -
CDR3 DNA: TGTGCCAGTGAACAGAGAATGAACACTGAAGCTTTCTTT; CDR3 protein: CASEQRMNTEAFF; J gene: TRBJ1-1; V gene: TRBV12-3/TRBV12-4; D gene: -; CDR3 length: 13; clone size: -
CDR3 DNA: TGTGCCAGCAGCCAATTTCTGGACTTCATCAATGAGCAGTTCTTC; CDR3 protein: CASSQFLDFINEQFF; J gene: TRBJ2-1; V gene: TRBV14; D gene: -; CDR3 length: 15; clone size: -
CDR3 DNA: TGCGCCAGCAGCTTGGGAACAGGGGGCGGAAGCTATGGCTACACCTTC; CDR3 protein: CASSLGTGGGSYGYTF; J gene: TRBJ1-2; V gene: TRBV5-1; D gene: TRBD1; CDR3 length: 16; clone size: -
CDR3 DNA: TGTGCCAGCAGCGTAGCGATTGACAGAGCCTATGGCTACACCTTC; CDR3 protein: CASSVAIDRAYGYTF; J gene: TRBJ1-2; V gene: TRBV9; D gene: -; CDR3 length: 15; clone size: -
CDR3 DNA: TGTGCCAGCAGCTTTGGTAGTCAGCCCCAGCATTTT; CDR3 protein: CASSFGSQPQHF; J gene: TRBJ1-5; V gene: TRBV5-8; D gene: -; CDR3 length: 12; clone size: -
CDR3 DNA: TGTGCCAGCAGCCAAGATCGCGACGAGCAGTACTTC; CDR3 protein: CASSQDRDEQYF; J gene: TRBJ2-7; V gene: TRBV3-1/TRBV3-2; D gene: -; CDR3 length: 12; clone size: -
CDR3 DNA: TGTGCCAGCAGTTACGCGGGGGGCTCTTGGGGCTACACCTTC; CDR3 protein: CASSYAGGSWGYTF; J gene: TRBJ1-2; V gene: TRBV6-5; D gene: -; CDR3 length: 14; clone size: -